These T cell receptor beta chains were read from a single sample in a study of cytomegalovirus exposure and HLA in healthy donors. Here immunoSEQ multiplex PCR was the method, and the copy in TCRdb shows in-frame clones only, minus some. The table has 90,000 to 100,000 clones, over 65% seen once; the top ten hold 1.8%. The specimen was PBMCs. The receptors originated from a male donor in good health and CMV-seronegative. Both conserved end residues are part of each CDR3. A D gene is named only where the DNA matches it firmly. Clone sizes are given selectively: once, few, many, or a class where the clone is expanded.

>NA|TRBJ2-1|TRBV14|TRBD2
CASSPPASGVYNEQFF
TGTGCCAGCAGCCCCCCCGCTAGCGGGGTTTACAATGAGCAGTTCTTC
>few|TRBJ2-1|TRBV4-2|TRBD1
CASSQSIGDRGNNEQFF
TGTGCCAGCAGCCAATCAATTGGGGACAGGGGGAACAATGAGCAGTTCTTC
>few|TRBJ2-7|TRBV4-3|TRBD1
CASSQDRTGESREQYF
TGCGCCAGCAGCCAAGATAGGACAGGGGAGAGCCGGGAGCAGTACTTC
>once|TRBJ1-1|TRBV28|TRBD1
CASVPRGLYTEAFF
TGTGCCAGCGTCCCAAGGGGGCTTTACACTGAAGCTTTCTTT
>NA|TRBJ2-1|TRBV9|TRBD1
CASSAIPTGAWGNEQFF
TGTGCCAGCAGCGCCATTCCGACAGGGGCGTGGGGCAATGAGCAGTTCTTC
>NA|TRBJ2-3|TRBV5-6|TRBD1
CASSRDRVQRTDTQYF
TGTGCCAGCAGCCGCGACAGGGTCCAGCGCACAGATACGCAGTATTTT
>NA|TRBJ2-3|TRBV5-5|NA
CASSLGPEGTDTQYF
TGTGCCAGCAGCTTGGGGCCCGAGGGCACAGATACGCAGTATTTT
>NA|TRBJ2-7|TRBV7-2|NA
CASSYTRAGQNEQYF
TGTGCCAGCAGCTATACGAGGGCAGGCCAAAACGAGCAGTACTTC
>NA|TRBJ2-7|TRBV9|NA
CASSAEQGLSYEQYF
TGTGCCAGCAGCGCAGAACAGGGTTTATCCTACGAGCAGTACTTC
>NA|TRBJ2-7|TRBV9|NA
CASSVAGASFYEQYF
TGTGCCAGCAGCGTAGCAGGGGCCAGCTTCTACGAGCAGTACTTC
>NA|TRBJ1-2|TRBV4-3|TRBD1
CASSQADRGRGYTF
TGCGCCAGCAGCCAAGCGGACAGGGGGCGTGGCTACACCTTC
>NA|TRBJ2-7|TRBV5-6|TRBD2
CASSPYSGRASYEQYF
TGTGCCAGCAGCCCCTATAGCGGGAGGGCCTCCTACGAGCAGTACTTC
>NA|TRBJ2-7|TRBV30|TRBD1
CAWARDRVGEQYF
TGTGCCTGGGCCCGGGACAGGGTTGGAGAGCAGTACTTC
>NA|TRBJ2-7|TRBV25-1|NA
CASSALREQYF
TGTGCCAGCAGTGCCCTCCGCGAGCAGTACTTC
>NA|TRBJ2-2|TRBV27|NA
CASSALGGPGELFF
TGTGCCAGCAGTGCACTTGGAGGCCCCGGGGAGCTGTTTTTT
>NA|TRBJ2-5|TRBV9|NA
CASSVEIGYQETQYF
TGTGCCAGCAGCGTAGAGATCGGGTACCAAGAGACCCAGTACTTC
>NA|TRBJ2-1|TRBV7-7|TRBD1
CASSLDRANREQFF
TGTGCTAGCAGCTTAGACAGGGCTAACAGGGAGCAGTTCTTC
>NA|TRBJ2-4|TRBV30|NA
CAWSPGFLDIQYF
TGTGCCTGGAGTCCCGGGTTTTTGGACATTCAGTACTTC
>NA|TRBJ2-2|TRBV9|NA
CASSPPTGLAGELFF
TGTGCCAGCAGCCCCCCAACAGGGTTGGCCGGGGAGCTGTTTTTT